The 3 T cell receptor beta chains presented below share a single source sample, sequenced in a study of blood T cell repertoires in COVID-19. Some clones are missing from TCRdb's copy, which holds only in-frame ones; the method was immunoSEQ multiplex PCR. The data contain more than 200,000 clones, about 87% of them singletons. The sequenced sample consisted of peripheral blood. These receptors were obtained from a man between 65 and 79 years old with acute or convalescent COVID-19.

The chain combines TRBV28 with TRBJ1-1; 7 positions agree with TRBD1. Germline trimming cut 7 bases from V and 3 bases from J; bases unmatched to any gene: 5. Looked up from germline, CDR1 is MDHEN and CDR2 is SYDVKM. The CDR3 contains 13 residues. Here the CDR3 reads CASKRDSYTEAFF. For the CDR3, the DNA is TGTGCCAGCAAAAGGGACAGCTACACTGAAGCTTTCTTT.

The chain carries TRBV27 and TRBJ2-2; maybe TRBD1 (5 bases). Trimming left V 5 bases short and J 5 bases short, with 9 bases between. The CDR3 runs to 13 residues. CDR1 and CDR2 from the germline V gene are MNHEY and SMNVEV (reference sequence). The CDR3 bases are TGTGCCAGCAGTGCAGGGTGGACCGGGGAGCTGTTTTTT. Translating gives CASSAGWTGELFF.

This clone was seen repeatedly, ten times or more. V and J are TRBV29-1 and TRBJ2-3, with 10 positions matching TRBD1. With 4 bases clipped from V and 5 bases from J, the junction kept 6 bases outside the gene matches. CDR3 length: 14 residues. Germline CDR1 SQVTM, CDR2 ANQGSEA. In DNA, the CDR3 is TGCAGCGTTGCAGGACAGGGGGTGAAAGATACGCAGTATTTT. Translation gives CSVAGQGVKDTQYF.